This is a list of T cell receptor beta chains from one sample in a study of CD8+CD57+ T cells in acquired aplastic anemia. Each CDR3 protein gets one entry after TCRdb re-called the reads with MiXCR. This sample has about 98,000 distinct CDR3 sequences, with less than 75% found just once. Sequencing input: sorted CD4+, CD8+, or CD8+CD57+ T cells (not recorded which) from PBMCs. The receptor source for this set is a human donor with aplastic anemia. The CDR3 runs from the conserved cysteine through the conserved F or W. Fields, in order: J gene, V gene, clone size, D gene, CDR3 DNA, CDR3 protein. The D gene is left open where the match is weak. The size of a clone is reported for some rows only, either as once, few or many, or as a class for expanded clones.

J gene: TRBJ2-7; V gene: TRBV7-6; clone size: few; D gene: TRBD1; CDR3 DNA: TGTGCCCGACAGGGCGGCTACGAGCAGTACTTC; CDR3 protein: CARQGGYEQYF
J gene: TRBJ2-7; V gene: TRBV27; clone size: many; D gene: TRBD1; CDR3 DNA: TGTGCCAGCAGTTCACCGACAGGGGGAGGGTCCTACGAGCAGTACTTC; CDR3 protein: CASSSPTGGGSYEQYF
J gene: TRBJ2-7; V gene: TRBV20-1; clone size: few; D gene: .; CDR3 DNA: TGCAGTGCTAGAGCTCAGGGAATCTACGAGCAGTACTTC; CDR3 protein: CSARAQGIYEQYF
J gene: TRBJ2-5; V gene: TRBV20-1; clone size: once; D gene: TRBD2; CDR3 DNA: TGCAGTGCTAGATTGTCGGGGGGGCAAGAGACCCAGTACTTC; CDR3 protein: CSARLSGGQETQYF
J gene: TRBJ2-2; V gene: TRBV19; clone size: .; D gene: .; CDR3 DNA: TGTGCCAGTACCGCCACGGGGAACACCGGGGAGCTGTTTTTT; CDR3 protein: CASTATGNTGELFF
J gene: TRBJ2-7; V gene: TRBV29-1; clone size: .; D gene: TRBD2; CDR3 DNA: TGCAGCGTTGAAGTTTACGGGACTAGCGGAACCTACGAGCAGTACTTC; CDR3 protein: CSVEVYGTSGTYEQYF
J gene: TRBJ1-2; V gene: TRBV7-3; clone size: .; D gene: .; CDR3 DNA: TGTGCCAGCAGCCCAGGGGCGGACTATGGCTACACCTTC; CDR3 protein: CASSPGADYGYTF
J gene: TRBJ2-1; V gene: TRBV15; clone size: .; D gene: TRBD2; CDR3 DNA: TGTGCCACCAGGGCCGGGACTAGTGGGTACAATGAGCAGTTCTTC; CDR3 protein: CATRAGTSGYNEQFF
J gene: TRBJ2-5; V gene: TRBV20-1; clone size: few; D gene: .; CDR3 DNA: TGCAGTGCTAGTAGTTCGGTAGCGGAGACCCAGTACTTC; CDR3 protein: CSASSSVAETQYF
J gene: TRBJ1-1; V gene: TRBV29-1; clone size: once; D gene: .; CDR3 DNA: TGCAGCGTTGGGGGGCCAGGCACTGAAGCTTTCTTT; CDR3 protein: CSVGGPGTEAFF
J gene: TRBJ1-1; V gene: TRBV20-1; clone size: .; D gene: .; CDR3 DNA: TGCAGTGCTAGAGAGATGAACACTGAAGCTTTCTTT; CDR3 protein: CSAREMNTEAFF
J gene: TRBJ2-5; V gene: TRBV15; clone size: .; D gene: .; CDR3 DNA: TGTGCCACCAGCAGAGACCGTGGCTATGGTGAGACCCAGTACTTC; CDR3 protein: CATSRDRGYGETQYF
J gene: TRBJ1-6; V gene: TRBV25-1; clone size: .; D gene: .; CDR3 DNA: TGTGCCAGCAGTGATATTGTGGGGAATAATTCACCCCTCCACTTT; CDR3 protein: CASSDIVGNNSPLHF
J gene: TRBJ2-1; V gene: TRBV11-2; clone size: .; D gene: .; CDR3 DNA: TGTGCCAGCAGAGACCTGAGCTCCTACAATGAGCAGTTCTTC; CDR3 protein: CASRDLSSYNEQFF
J gene: TRBJ2-7; V gene: TRBV2; clone size: .; D gene: TRBD1; CDR3 DNA: TGTGCCAGCAGCCGGGACAGGGGTTCCTACGAGCAGTACTTC; CDR3 protein: CASSRDRGSYEQYF
J gene: TRBJ2-7; V gene: TRBV10-3; clone size: .; D gene: .; CDR3 DNA: TGTGCCATCAGTGACGGTGCTAGCTTCTACGAGCAGTACTTC; CDR3 protein: CAISDGASFYEQYF
J gene: TRBJ1-2; V gene: TRBV20-1; clone size: .; D gene: .; CDR3 DNA: TGCAGTGCTAGAGAGGAGGGGGGGGACTATGGCTACACCTTC; CDR3 protein: CSAREEGGDYGYTF
J gene: TRBJ1-2; V gene: TRBV20-1; clone size: few; D gene: .; CDR3 DNA: TGCAGTCCCCTTGAGGGGACTAACTATGGCTACACCTTC; CDR3 protein: CSPLEGTNYGYTF
J gene: TRBJ2-5; V gene: TRBV3-1; clone size: .; D gene: .; CDR3 DNA: TGTGCCAGCAGCCTGCGTGTGGGAGTGCAAGAGACCCAGTACTTC; CDR3 protein: CASSLRVGVQETQYF
J gene: TRBJ2-7; V gene: TRBV25-1; clone size: few; D gene: .; CDR3 DNA: TGTGCCAGCAGTGAATCCGGCGGAGTGGCCTACGAGCAGTACTTC; CDR3 protein: CASSESGGVAYEQYF
J gene: TRBJ2-7; V gene: TRBV10-3; clone size: .; D gene: .; CDR3 DNA: TGTGCCATCAGTTACATTGCAGTTGGAGACGAGCAGTACTTC; CDR3 protein: CAISYIAVGDEQYF
J gene: TRBJ2-3; V gene: TRBV20-1; clone size: .; D gene: .; CDR3 DNA: TGCAGTGCTCCTAACCAGTTCTCGGGCGCAGATACGCAGTATTTT; CDR3 protein: CSAPNQFSGADTQYF
J gene: TRBJ2-1; V gene: TRBV25-1; clone size: .; D gene: TRBD2; CDR3 DNA: TGTGCCAGCGCCGGGACTAGCGCTCGTCGGGAGTTCTTC; CDR3 protein: CASAGTSARREFF
J gene: TRBJ1-5; V gene: TRBV10-3; clone size: .; D gene: TRBD1; CDR3 DNA: TGTGCCATCAGTGAGGGACTGGACAGGGGGCGAAGCAATCAGCCCCAGCATTTT; CDR3 protein: CAISEGLDRGRSNQPQHF
J gene: TRBJ2-3; V gene: TRBV20-1; clone size: .; D gene: .; CDR3 DNA: TGCAGTGCTAGAGTAGGACGGAGCACAGATACGCAGTATTTT; CDR3 protein: CSARVGRSTDTQYF
J gene: TRBJ1-1; V gene: TRBV29-1; clone size: .; D gene: .; CDR3 DNA: TGCAGCGTTAGACAGGTTCTGAACACTGAAGCTTTCTTT; CDR3 protein: CSVRQVLNTEAFF
J gene: TRBJ2-1; V gene: TRBV2; clone size: .; D gene: .; CDR3 DNA: TGTGCCAGCAGTGACTCAAACAATGAGCAGTTCTTC; CDR3 protein: CASSDSNNEQFF
J gene: TRBJ2-7; V gene: TRBV7-3; clone size: .; D gene: .; CDR3 DNA: TGTGCCAGCAGCCCGTATATCGTGGACAAAAACGGCGAGCAGTACTTC; CDR3 protein: CASSPYIVDKNGEQYF
J gene: TRBJ2-7; V gene: TRBV19; clone size: .; D gene: TRBD1; CDR3 DNA: TGTGCCAGTCGACTGACAGGGTTTTCGTTCGAGCAGTACTTC; CDR3 protein: CASRLTGFSFEQYF
J gene: TRBJ2-7; V gene: TRBV29-1; clone size: few; D gene: .; CDR3 DNA: TGCAGCGTTGGACTGCGGGAGCAGTACTTC; CDR3 protein: CSVGLREQYF
J gene: TRBJ2-3; V gene: TRBV20-1; clone size: .; D gene: .; CDR3 DNA: TGCAGTGCTAGAGAACGAGGACAGACAGATACGCAGTATTTT; CDR3 protein: CSARERGQTDTQYF
J gene: TRBJ1-2; V gene: TRBV10-3; clone size: many; D gene: TRBD1; CDR3 DNA: TGTGCCATCCCAGCACAGGGGAACTATGGCTACACCTTC; CDR3 protein: CAIPAQGNYGYTF
J gene: TRBJ2-7; V gene: TRBV20-1; clone size: .; D gene: TRBD2; CDR3 DNA: TGCAGTGCTGACGAGGGGACTAGCGGTTACGAGCAGTACTTC; CDR3 protein: CSADEGTSGYEQYF
J gene: TRBJ1-6; V gene: TRBV7-9; clone size: .; D gene: .; CDR3 DNA: TGTGCCAGCAGCTTCGGGACACCTAATTCACCCCTCCACTTT; CDR3 protein: CASSFGTPNSPLHF
J gene: TRBJ2-7; V gene: TRBV29-1; clone size: medium-sized; D gene: .; CDR3 DNA: TGCAGCGTTGAAGATGAGGGGTCCTACGAGCAGTACTTC; CDR3 protein: CSVEDEGSYEQYF
J gene: TRBJ1-1; V gene: TRBV7-9; clone size: .; D gene: .; CDR3 DNA: TGTGCCAGCAGCTTTGGGCACGGAGCTTTCTTT; CDR3 protein: CASSFGHGAFF
J gene: TRBJ1-4; V gene: TRBV6-2/TRBV6-3; clone size: many; D gene: .; CDR3 DNA: TGTGCCAGCAGTTACTCGAACCATGAAAAACTGTTTTTT; CDR3 protein: CASSYSNHEKLFF
J gene: TRBJ1-2; V gene: TRBV6-1; clone size: .; D gene: .; CDR3 DNA: TGTGCCAGCAGGACAGAGGCAGGCTATGGCTACACCTTC; CDR3 protein: CASRTEAGYGYTF
J gene: TRBJ2-7; V gene: TRBV7-9; clone size: .; D gene: TRBD1; CDR3 DNA: TGTGCCAGCAGCTCCGCCGGGACAGGGTTCTACGAGCAGTACTTC; CDR3 protein: CASSSAGTGFYEQYF
J gene: TRBJ2-3; V gene: TRBV27; clone size: .; D gene: .; CDR3 DNA: TGTGCCAGCAGTACGCTGGGGGGCACAGATACGCAGTATTTT; CDR3 protein: CASSTLGGTDTQYF
J gene: TRBJ2-3; V gene: TRBV20-1; clone size: .; D gene: TRBD2; CDR3 DNA: TGCAGTGCTAGAGATCTGTTGGCGGGAGGGCCAGATACGCAGTATTTT; CDR3 protein: CSARDLLAGGPDTQYF
J gene: TRBJ2-5; V gene: TRBV12-3/TRBV12-4; clone size: .; D gene: TRBD1; CDR3 DNA: TGTGCCAGCAGCCAGACAGGGGAAGAGACCCAGTACTTC; CDR3 protein: CASSQTGEETQYF
J gene: TRBJ2-7; V gene: TRBV20-1; clone size: .; D gene: .; CDR3 DNA: TGCAGTGCTAGAGTAGGCGGATACGAGCAGTACTTC; CDR3 protein: CSARVGGYEQYF
J gene: TRBJ2-7; V gene: TRBV29-1; clone size: .; D gene: .; CDR3 DNA: TGCAGCGTTGAAGGGGGGCACGAGCAGTACTTC; CDR3 protein: CSVEGGHEQYF
J gene: TRBJ1-5; V gene: TRBV10-3; clone size: .; D gene: TRBD1; CDR3 DNA: TGTGCCATCAGTGATACAGGGGGCAATCAGCCCCAGCATTTT; CDR3 protein: CAISDTGGNQPQHF
J gene: TRBJ2-5; V gene: TRBV2; clone size: .; D gene: .; CDR3 DNA: TGTGCCAGCAGTGAAACGCAGGAAGAGACCCAGTACTTC; CDR3 protein: CASSETQEETQYF
J gene: TRBJ1-1; V gene: TRBV20-1; clone size: .; D gene: .; CDR3 DNA: TGCAGTGCTAGAGATCGGGGGACAAGGAACACTGAAGCTTTCTTT; CDR3 protein: CSARDRGTRNTEAFF
J gene: TRBJ1-5; V gene: TRBV20-1; clone size: few; D gene: TRBD1; CDR3 DNA: TGCAGTGCGACCGGGACAGGGAGTCAGCCCCAGCATTTT; CDR3 protein: CSATGTGSQPQHF
J gene: TRBJ2-1; V gene: TRBV19; clone size: .; D gene: .; CDR3 DNA: TGTGCCAGTAGTGGCCAGGTTGGCAATGAGCAGTTCTTC; CDR3 protein: CASSGQVGNEQFF
J gene: TRBJ2-3; V gene: TRBV12-3/TRBV12-4; clone size: .; D gene: TRBD2; CDR3 DNA: TGTGCCAGCAGTCGTACTAGACTAGCCAAAAGGGGCCCTAGCACAGATACGCAGTATTTT; CDR3 protein: CASSRTRLAKRGPSTDTQYF
J gene: TRBJ1-1; V gene: TRBV7-2; clone size: .; D gene: .; CDR3 DNA: TGTGCCAGCAGCTCCCATATTGAACCGAACACTGAAGCTTTCTTT; CDR3 protein: CASSSHIEPNTEAFF
J gene: TRBJ2-7; V gene: TRBV2; clone size: .; D gene: .; CDR3 DNA: TGTGCCAGCAGGGAGGGGCTCCCCTACGAGCAGTACTTC; CDR3 protein: CASREGLPYEQYF